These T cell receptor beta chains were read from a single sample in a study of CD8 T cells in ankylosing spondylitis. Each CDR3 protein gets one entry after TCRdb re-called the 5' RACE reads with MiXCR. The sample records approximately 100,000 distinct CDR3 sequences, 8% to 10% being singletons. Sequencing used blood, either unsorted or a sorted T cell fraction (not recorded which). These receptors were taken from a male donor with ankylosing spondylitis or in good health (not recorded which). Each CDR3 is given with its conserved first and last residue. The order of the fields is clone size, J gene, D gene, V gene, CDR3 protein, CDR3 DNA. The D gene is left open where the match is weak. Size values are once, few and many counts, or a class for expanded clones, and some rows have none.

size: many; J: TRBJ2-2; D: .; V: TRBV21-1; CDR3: CASSKIIRAIKCGGITGELFF; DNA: TGTGCCAGCAGCAAAATTATTCGGGCCATCAAATGTGGGGGAATCACCGGGGAGCTGTTTTTT
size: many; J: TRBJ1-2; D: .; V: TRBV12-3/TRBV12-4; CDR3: CASHAAVHNYGYTF; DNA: TGTGCCAGCCACGCGGCAGTCCATAACTATGGCTACACCTTC
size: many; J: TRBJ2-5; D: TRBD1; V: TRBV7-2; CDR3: CASSTRTGGPQETQYF; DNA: TGTGCCAGCAGCACTCGGACAGGGGGACCTCAAGAGACCCAGTACTTC
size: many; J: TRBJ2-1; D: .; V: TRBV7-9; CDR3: CASSLAGELVEQFF; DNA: TGTGCCAGCAGCTTAGCAGGTGAACTAGTCGAGCAGTTCTTC
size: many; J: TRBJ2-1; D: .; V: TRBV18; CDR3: CASSLVRVSSYNEQFF; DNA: TGTGCCAGCTCCCTGGTTCGGGTTAGCTCCTACAATGAGCAGTTCTTC
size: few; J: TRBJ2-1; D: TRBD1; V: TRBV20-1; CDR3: CSARHRGRNNEQFF; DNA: TGCAGTGCTCGCCACAGGGGGCGAAACAATGAGCAGTTCTTC
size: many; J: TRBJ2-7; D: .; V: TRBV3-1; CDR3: CASSLDGQGTYEQYF; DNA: TGTGCCAGCAGCCTTGATGGGCAGGGGACCTACGAGCAGTACTTC
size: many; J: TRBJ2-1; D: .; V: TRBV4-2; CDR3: CASSQELSSYNEQFF; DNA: TGTGCCAGCAGCCAAGAACTGAGCTCCTACAATGAGCAGTTCTTC
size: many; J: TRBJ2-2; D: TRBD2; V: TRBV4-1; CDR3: CASSQDRNLAGGSNTGELFF; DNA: TGCGCCAGCAGCCAAGACAGGAATCTAGCGGGGGGCTCGAACACCGGGGAGCTGTTTTTT
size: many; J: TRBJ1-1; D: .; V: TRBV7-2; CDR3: CASSLVQGSYTEAFF; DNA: TGTGCCAGCAGCTTAGTACAGGGTTCCTACACTGAAGCTTTCTTT
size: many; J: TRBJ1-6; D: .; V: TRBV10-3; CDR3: CAISESLRGWNSPLHF; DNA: TGTGCCATCAGTGAGTCGCTGAGGGGTTGGAATTCACCCCTCCACTTT
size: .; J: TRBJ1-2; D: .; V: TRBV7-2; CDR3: CASSLGRYYGYTF; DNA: TGTGCCAGCAGCCTGGGGCGCTACTATGGCTACACCTTC
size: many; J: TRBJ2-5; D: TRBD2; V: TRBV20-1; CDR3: CSAAPGGGGETQYF; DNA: TGCAGTGCTGCCCCCGGGGGGGGGGGAGAGACCCAGTACTTC
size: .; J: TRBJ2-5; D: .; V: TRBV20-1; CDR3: CSAAPGWETQYF; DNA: TGCAGTGCTGCCCCAGGGTGGGAGACCCAGTACTTC
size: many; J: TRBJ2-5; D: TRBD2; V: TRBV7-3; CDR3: CASSLLAGGQETQYF; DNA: TGTGCCAGCAGCTTACTAGCGGGGGGGCAAGAGACCCAGTACTTC
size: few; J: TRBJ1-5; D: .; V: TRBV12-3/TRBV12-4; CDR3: CASSLHLGQPQHF; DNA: TGTGCCAGCAGTTTACACCTTGGGCAGCCCCAGCATTTT
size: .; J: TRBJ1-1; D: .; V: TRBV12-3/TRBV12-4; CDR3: CASSWRGVQAFF; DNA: TGTGCCAGCAGTTGGCGGGGGGTCCAAGCTTTCTTT
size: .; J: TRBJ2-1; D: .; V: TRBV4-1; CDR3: CASSHPILRSYNEQFF; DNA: TGCGCCAGCAGCCATCCTATACTACGCTCCTACAATGAGCAGTTCTTC
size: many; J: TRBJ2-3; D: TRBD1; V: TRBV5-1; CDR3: CASVPGQDTDTQYF; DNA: TGCGCCAGCGTACCGGGACAGGACACAGATACGCAGTATTTT
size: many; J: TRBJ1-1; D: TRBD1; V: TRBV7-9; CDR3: CASRIGTGNTEAFF; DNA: TGTGCCAGCAGAATTGGGACAGGGAACACTGAAGCTTTCTTT
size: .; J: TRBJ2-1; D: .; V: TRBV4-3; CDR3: CASSQDGITEQFF; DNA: TGCGCCAGCAGCCAAGATGGTATCACTGAGCAGTTCTTC
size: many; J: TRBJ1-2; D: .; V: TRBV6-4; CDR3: CASKDAGRGFSYGYTF; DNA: TGTGCCAGCAAAGACGCGGGGCGGGGGTTCTCTTATGGCTACACCTTC
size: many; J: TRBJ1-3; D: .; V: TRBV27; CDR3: CASSLYGSGGNTIYF; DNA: TGTGCCAGCAGTTTATACGGCTCCGGCGGAAACACCATATATTTT
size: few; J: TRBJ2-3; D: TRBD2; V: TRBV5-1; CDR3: CASADGRLAGLTDTQYF; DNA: TGCGCCAGCGCCGATGGGCGGCTAGCGGGACTCACAGATACGCAGTATTTT
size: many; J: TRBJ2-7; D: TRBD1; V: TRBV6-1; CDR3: CASTGQAPYEQYF; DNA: TGTGCCAGCACGGGACAGGCCCCATACGAGCAGTACTTC